This is a list of T cell receptor beta chains from one sample in a study of cytomegalovirus exposure and HLA in healthy donors. Generated by immunoSEQ multiplex PCR, the TCRdb table keeps only in-frame clones and is missing some. This table holds around 160,000 clones, 65% to 70% found once. Source material: PBMCs. These receptors originate from a woman aged 18-29 years in good health and CMV-seropositive. The CDR3 runs from the conserved cysteine through the conserved F or W. D genes are given only for firm matches. Some rows have no size entry. The others give once, few or many, or a class for an expanded clone.

j_call	clone_size	d_call	v_call	cdr3_aa	cdr3_nt
TRBJ1-2	NA	TRBD1	TRBV5-6	CASSLGTGDGYTF	TGTGCCAGCAGCTTGGGGACAGGAGATGGCTACACCTTC
TRBJ2-5	NA	NA	TRBV7-7	CASSLARAETQYF	TGTGCTAGCAGCTTAGCCAGGGCAGAGACCCAGTACTTC
TRBJ2-3	NA	NA	TRBV18	CASSPARRQSTDTQYF	TGTGCCAGCTCCCCAGCTAGGAGACAGAGCACAGATACGCAGTATTTT
TRBJ1-2	NA	NA	TRBV12-5	CASGFSGYGYTF	TGTGCTAGTGGTTTCTCAGGGTACGGCTACACCTTC
TRBJ2-7	few	TRBD2	TRBV6-4	CASSDPGTSGREQYF	TGTGCCAGCAGTGACCCCGGGACTAGCGGGAGAGAGCAGTACTTC
TRBJ2-1	NA	NA	TRBV5-1	CASSLGGDVRGSEQFF	TGCGCCAGCAGCTTGGGTGGGGACGTAAGGGGGAGTGAGCAGTTCTTC
TRBJ2-7	NA	NA	TRBV2	CASRVGGSYEQHF	TGTGCCAGCAGGGTCGGCGGATCCTACGAGCAGCACTTC
TRBJ2-3	NA	NA	TRBV6-5	CASRAILGGAPRLYF	TGTGCCAGCAGGGCAATCCTAGGGGGAGCCCCTCGTTTGTATTTT
TRBJ2-1	NA	TRBD2	TRBV9	CASSVLAGVTNEQFF	TGTGCCAGCAGCGTACTAGCGGGGGTTACCAATGAGCAGTTCTTC
TRBJ1-4	NA	NA	TRBV18	CASSLGTSEKLFF	TGTGCCAGCTCACTCGGGACTTCAGAAAAACTGTTTTTT
TRBJ2-5	NA	TRBD2	TRBV18	CASSPTLAGERETQYF	TGTGCCAGCTCACCTACTCTAGCGGGAGAGAGGGAGACCCAGTACTTC
TRBJ1-2	NA	TRBD1	TRBV6-1	CASSEARDRGTF	TGTGCCAGCAGTGAAGCTAGGGACAGGGGTACCTTC
TRBJ1-2	NA	NA	TRBV6-5	CASSYGGNYGYTF	TGTGCCAGCAGTTACGGAGGAAACTATGGCTACACCTTC
TRBJ2-2	NA	NA	TRBV28	CAGRGRTGELFF	TGTGCCGGACGCGGGCGCACCGGGGAGCTGTTTTTT
TRBJ1-1	NA	NA	TRBV5-6	CASNRFGGGIHENTEAFF	TGTGCCAGCAACCGTTTTGGGGGGGGAATCCATGAAAACACTGAAGCTTTCTTT
TRBJ1-2	NA	NA	TRBV4-1	CASSQESRRDNDGYTF	TGCGCCAGCAGCCAGGAATCACGCCGGGACAACGATGGCTACACCTTC
TRBJ2-3	once	NA	TRBV5-3	CARSLVGEHMNTQYF	TGTGCCAGAAGCTTGGTAGGAGAGCACATGAATACGCAGTATTTT
TRBJ2-7	few	TRBD2	TRBV6-1	CASSEMGGGSYEQYF	TGTGCCAGCAGTGAAATGGGGGGAGGGTCCTACGAGCAGTACTTC
TRBJ1-2	NA	TRBD1	TRBV28	CASSLSRDRGLDGYTF	TGTGCCAGCAGCCTCTCCCGGGACAGGGGACTTGATGGCTACACCTTC
TRBJ2-4	NA	NA	TRBV7-9	CASSLVRRENQNIQYF	TGTGCCAGCAGCTTAGTTAGGCGGGAAAACCAAAACATTCAGTACTTC
TRBJ2-2	NA	TRBD2	TRBV18	CASSLRLASGTGELFF	TGTGCCAGCTCATTGAGACTAGCGTCTGGCACCGGGGAGCTGTTTTTT
TRBJ2-7	NA	NA	TRBV29-1	CSVDGWGGGYEQYF	TGCAGCGTTGATGGTTGGGGAGGTGGCTACGAGCAGTACTTC
TRBJ1-1	NA	NA	TRBV19	CASSRQGGGLTEAFF	TGTGCCAGTAGTAGGCAGGGAGGTGGTCTGACTGAAGCTTTCTTT
TRBJ1-5	NA	TRBD1	TRBV6-5	CASSYGTGPNQPQHF	TGTGCCAGCAGTTACGGGACAGGGCCGAATCAGCCCCAGCATTTT
TRBJ2-7	NA	NA	TRBV5-4	CARGGGGPGYEQYF	TGTGCCAGAGGGGGGGGAGGGCCTGGGTACGAGCAGTACTTC
TRBJ2-3	NA	TRBD2	TRBV10-1	CASSTGLAPADTQYF	TGCGCCAGCAGTACCGGACTAGCCCCCGCAGATACGCAGTATTTT
TRBJ1-5	NA	TRBD1	TRBV10-3	CATTTGGSQPQHF	TGTGCCACCACGACAGGGGGCAGTCAGCCCCAGCATTTT
TRBJ1-2	NA	NA	TRBV7-2	CASSFREGTNYGYTF	TGTGCCAGCAGCTTTCGAGAGGGTACTAACTATGGCTACACCTTC
TRBJ2-7	once	NA	TRBV6-6	CASSTTAISSYEQYF	TGTGCCAGCAGCACGACAGCAATTAGCTCCTACGAGCAGTACTTC
TRBJ1-3	NA	TRBD1	TRBV18	CASSRRDRGVGNTIYF	TGTGCCAGCTCACGCCGGGACAGGGGAGTTGGAAACACCATATATTTT
TRBJ2-7	few	TRBD1	TRBV2	CASSGQGAYEQYF	TGTGCCAGCAGTGGACAGGGGGCCTACGAGCAGTACTTC
TRBJ2-5	once	TRBD2	TRBV25-1	CASSASGGWGTQYF	TGTGCCAGCAGTGCGAGCGGGGGGTGGGGGACCCAGTACTTC
TRBJ1-5	NA	NA	TRBV9	CASSVADWAGPQHF	TGTGCCAGCAGCGTGGCGGACTGGGCGGGGCCCCAGCATTTT
TRBJ1-1	NA	NA	TRBV29-1	CSVVYLRTEAFF	TGCAGCGTTGTGTATCTTCGCACTGAAGCTTTCTTT
TRBJ1-5	NA	TRBD1	TRBV27	CASSQGADQPQHF	TGTGCCAGCAGTCAGGGGGCGGATCAGCCCCAGCATTTT
TRBJ2-1	NA	NA	TRBV4-2	CAGSRQPADEQFF	TGTGCCGGCAGCCGCCAACCCGCAGATGAGCAGTTCTTC
TRBJ2-5	NA	NA	TRBV7-7	CASSWGVTGGQETQYF	TGTGCTAGCAGCTGGGGGGTGACCGGGGGCCAAGAGACCCAGTACTTC
TRBJ1-4	few	NA	TRBV5-8	CASSLGRNEKLFF	TGTGCCAGCAGCTTGGGTCGGAATGAAAAACTGTTTTTT
TRBJ2-3	NA	NA	TRBV5-6	CASSLSSPADTQYF	TGTGCCAGCAGCTTGAGTAGCCCCGCTGATACGCAGTATTTT
TRBJ1-5	NA	TRBD1	TRBV7-2	CASSLVRTGGQPQHF	TGTGCCAGCAGCTTAGTTCGGACAGGGGGTCAGCCCCAGCATTTT
TRBJ2-5	NA	NA	TRBV7-2	CASSAGTVETQYF	TGTGCCAGCAGCGCTGGGACTGTAGAGACCCAGTACTTC
TRBJ2-3	NA	NA	TRBV5-6	CASSSFSTDTQYF	TGTGCCAGCAGCTCGTTCTCCACAGATACGCAGTATTTT
TRBJ1-4	NA	TRBD1	TRBV7-8	CASSLGTGGEKLFF	TGTGCCAGCAGCCTGGGGACAGGGGGCGAAAAACTGTTTTTT
TRBJ2-5	NA	TRBD1	TRBV9	CASSARQGAETQYF	TGTGCCAGCAGCGCCCGACAGGGGGCTGAGACCCAGTACTTC
TRBJ2-5	NA	TRBD2	TRBV4-3	CASSQERGAQETQYF	TGCGCCAGCAGCCAAGAGCGGGGGGCACAAGAGACCCAGTACTTC
TRBJ1-2	once	NA	TRBV7-9	CASSLGAAYGYTF	TGTGCCAGCAGCTTAGGGGCAGCCTATGGCTACACCTTC
TRBJ2-5	NA	TRBD2	TRBV19	CASSIQLAEGETQYF	TGTGCCAGTAGTATCCAACTAGCGGAGGGGGAGACCCAGTACTTC
TRBJ1-4	NA	NA	TRBV6-1	CASSDIAVGIATNEKLFF	TGTGCCAGCAGTGATATCGCAGTCGGGATAGCAACTAATGAAAAACTGTTTTTT
TRBJ2-7	NA	TRBD2	TRBV10-3	CAISDGLAGGPKANSLYEQYF	TGTGCCATCAGCGACGGACTAGCGGGAGGGCCTAAAGCGAACTCCTTATACGAGCAGTACTTC
TRBJ2-3	NA	NA	TRBV30	CASGGPVGTDTQYF	TGTGCCTCAGGAGGGCCAGTCGGCACAGATACGCAGTATTTT
TRBJ1-2	NA	TRBD1	TRBV19	CASSFDLRGQESRLRGYTF	TGTGCCAGTAGTTTCGATTTGAGAGGACAGGAAAGTCGATTGCGTGGCTACACCTTC
TRBJ2-3	NA	TRBD2	TRBV7-2	CASSLGTSGGADTQYF	TGTGCCAGCAGCTTAGGGACTAGCGGGGGGGCAGATACGCAGTATTTT
TRBJ1-1	NA	TRBD1	TRBV4-1	CASRKRDRNTEAFF	TGCGCCAGCCGAAAGAGGGACAGGAACACTGAAGCTTTCTTT
TRBJ2-7	NA	TRBD1	TRBV4-1	CASSRNEGGGYEQYF	TGCGCCAGCAGCAGAAACGAAGGGGGCGGCTACGAGCAGTACTTC
TRBJ2-3	few	NA	TRBV10-2	CASRTSASLADTQYF	TGCGCCAGCAGAACTTCGGCTAGCCTCGCAGATACGCAGTATTTT
TRBJ2-2	NA	TRBD2	TRBV12-5	CASGLPPTSGRGGELFF	TGTGCTAGTGGTTTGCCACCTACTAGCGGGAGGGGCGGGGAGCTGTTTTTT
TRBJ2-3	once	TRBD2	TRBV5-1	CASSLYAGGAGTDTQYF	TGCGCCAGCAGCTTGTATGCCGGGGGGGCCGGCACAGATACGCAGTATTTT
TRBJ1-2	NA	TRBD1	TRBV19	CASTSRGWDSNYGYTF	TGTGCCAGTACCTCAAGGGGTTGGGACAGCAACTATGGCTACACCTTC